This entry features one TCR beta chain sequence. Profiling relied on immunoSEQ multiplex PCR, and the TCRdb table lists in-frame clones only, not all of them. The sample shows some 130,000 clones, more than 85% of them seen only once. This record comes from a study of control samples from healthy donors and cancer patients. Germline CDR1 reads MNHEY; CDR2 reads SVGAGI. V was shortened by 9 bases and J by 2 bases, with 14 bases between the two germline ends. This CDR3 is 14 amino acids long. The TCR originated in a man in his fifties or sixties with head and neck cancer. The rearrangement joins TRBV6-5 to TRBJ1-5; the D gene is possibly TRBD1 (6 bases). Input material: PBMCs. The CDR3 DNA sequence: TGTGCCAGACCGACAGGCTCGGGCAATCAGCCCCAGCATTTT. Its protein product is CARPTGSGNQPQHF.